This TCR beta chain is from a study of regulatory T cells in long-lasting Graves disease. Study-level results: The number of shared public clonotypes was higher in persistent patients (under 3,000) than new patients (966).

V lost 2 bases, J lost 5 bases, and 15 bases lay in between. The CDR3 is 15 amino acids. In germline, CDR1 is MNHNS, CDR2 SASEGT. This clonotype was seen ten or more times. Its target is unknown. Documented time point: newly diagnosed GD, antithyroid drugs for less than 3 months. PBMCs provided the RNA from which the TCR library was made. Roughly 9.3 milliliters of peripheral blood were taken and placed in EDTA tubes. Assembly of TCR beta libraries relied on iRepertoire HTBI primers together with Arm-PCR of CDR3 regions. TCRdb redid the calling of the multiplex PCR reads with MiXCR, one entry per CDR3 protein. This sample yields around 250,000 distinct CDR3 sequences, of which 18% are seen a single time; around 13% belongs to the top ten. This sample also belongs to another study, concerning T cells in Graves' hyperthyroidism and ophthalmopathy. That paper adds: The diagnoses drew upon clinical symptoms, serum thyroxine and TRAb, thyroid ultrasound and orbital computed tomography.

Sequences were derived from peripheral blood mononuclear cells (PBMCs), sampled at new diagnosis, from a patient treated with antithyroid drugs. The chain employs TRBV6-1 and TRBJ2-5; no definite D call. The clonotype was recovered from a woman aged 25 to 39 with Graves disease. CDR3 sequence reads: CASSEPYWWTETQYF. The CDR3 DNA sequence: TGTGCCAGCAGTGAACCCTACTGGTGGACGGAGACCCAGTACTTC.